This is a list of T cell receptor beta chains from one sample in a study of beta chain features in type 1 diabetes. TCRdb's copy holds only in-frame clones and misses some; the assay was immunoSEQ multiplex PCR. Among about 340,000 clones listed, around 9% were seen once. Material for sequencing was central memory CD4+ T cells from blood. All receptors come from a man aged 25 to 40 with type 1 diabetes. The CDR3 runs from the conserved cysteine through the conserved F or W. The order of the fields is V gene, D gene, J gene, clone size, CDR3 DNA, CDR3 protein. D genes are given only for firm matches. Some rows have no size entry. The others give once, few or many, or a class for an expanded clone.

v_gene: TRBV28
d_gene: TRBD2
j_gene: TRBJ2-1
abundance: NA
CDR3nt: TGTGCCAGCAGCCAGCTAGCGGGGGTGGACAATGAGCAGTTCTTC
CDR3aa: CASSQLAGVDNEQFF

v_gene: TRBV6-5
d_gene: NA
j_gene: TRBJ2-7
abundance: many
CDR3nt: TGTGCCAGCAGAGTTACGGGGGGCTGGTACGAGCAGTACTTC
CDR3aa: CASRVTGGWYEQYF

v_gene: TRBV10-3
d_gene: NA
j_gene: TRBJ1-1
abundance: NA
CDR3nt: TGTGCCATCAGCGAGACAGTGAACACTGAAGCTTTCTTT
CDR3aa: CAISETVNTEAFF

v_gene: TRBV27
d_gene: TRBD1
j_gene: TRBJ1-1
abundance: many
CDR3nt: TGTGCCAGCAGTGACAGGGGGCCTGCAGCTTTCTTT
CDR3aa: CASSDRGPAAFF

v_gene: TRBV5-1
d_gene: NA
j_gene: TRBJ2-2
abundance: NA
CDR3nt: TGCGCCAGCAGCCGGGACGGCGCGAACACCGGGGAGCTGTTTTTT
CDR3aa: CASSRDGANTGELFF

v_gene: TRBV7-6
d_gene: NA
j_gene: TRBJ2-2
abundance: NA
CDR3nt: TGTGCCAGCAGCTCCTCCCCGCAGAGGGACACCGGGGAGCTGTTTTTT
CDR3aa: CASSSSPQRDTGELFF

v_gene: TRBV11-2
d_gene: NA
j_gene: TRBJ2-7
abundance: NA
CDR3nt: TGTGCCAGCAGCTTTCAACCTGGAGAGCAGTACTTC
CDR3aa: CASSFQPGEQYF

v_gene: TRBV7-2
d_gene: NA
j_gene: TRBJ1-6
abundance: NA
CDR3nt: TGTGCCAGCAGCTCAGGGATAACATCCTCCTATAATTCACCCCTCCACTTT
CDR3aa: CASSSGITSSYNSPLHF

v_gene: TRBV27
d_gene: NA
j_gene: TRBJ1-5
abundance: few
CDR3nt: TGTGCCAGCAGTTTGGAAAGGGGCAGCAATCAGCCCCAGCATTTT
CDR3aa: CASSLERGSNQPQHF

v_gene: TRBV7-2
d_gene: NA
j_gene: TRBJ1-2
abundance: few
CDR3nt: TGTGCCAGCAGCTTAGATCCCAGGGCCTACCAGGCTGGCTACACCTTC
CDR3aa: CASSLDPRAYQAGYTF

v_gene: TRBV6-1
d_gene: NA
j_gene: TRBJ2-1
abundance: few
CDR3nt: TGTGCCAGCAGACTGAGGCCTTCCTACAATGAGCAGTTCTTC
CDR3aa: CASRLRPSYNEQFF

v_gene: TRBV18
d_gene: NA
j_gene: TRBJ1-2
abundance: few
CDR3nt: TGTGCCAGCTCACCACGGGCAGACCTCTATGGCTACACCTTC
CDR3aa: CASSPRADLYGYTF

v_gene: TRBV10-3
d_gene: TRBD1
j_gene: TRBJ1-4
abundance: many
CDR3nt: TGTGCCATCAGTGATACCGGGACAGTGAGGGAAAAACTGTTTTTT
CDR3aa: CAISDTGTVREKLFF

v_gene: TRBV15
d_gene: NA
j_gene: TRBJ1-1
abundance: many
CDR3nt: TGTGCCACCAGCAGAGATCAGGGGCCTTCCGCTGAAGCTTTCTTT
CDR3aa: CATSRDQGPSAEAFF

v_gene: TRBV18
d_gene: NA
j_gene: TRBJ1-2
abundance: many
CDR3nt: TGTGCCAGCTCACCCGCTCTAGTGAAGAGCTATGGCTACACCTTC
CDR3aa: CASSPALVKSYGYTF

v_gene: TRBV7-9
d_gene: TRBD1
j_gene: TRBJ1-6
abundance: NA
CDR3nt: TGTGCCAGCAGCCCGCAGGGGGTGCTAAATTCACCCCTCCACTTT
CDR3aa: CASSPQGVLNSPLHF

v_gene: TRBV18
d_gene: TRBD1
j_gene: TRBJ1-2
abundance: NA
CDR3nt: TGTGCCAGCTCACAAGGACAGGAGAACTATGGCTACACCTTC
CDR3aa: CASSQGQENYGYTF

v_gene: TRBV7-9
d_gene: TRBD1
j_gene: TRBJ2-4
abundance: few
CDR3nt: TGTGCCAGCAGCACATGGACAGGGGAGGGCAAAAACATTCAGTACTTC
CDR3aa: CASSTWTGEGKNIQYF

v_gene: TRBV5-4
d_gene: NA
j_gene: TRBJ1-4
abundance: few
CDR3nt: TGTGCCAGCAGCACAGGCCTGGAGGAGAAACTGTTTTTT
CDR3aa: CASSTGLEEKLFF

v_gene: TRBV18
d_gene: NA
j_gene: TRBJ2-3
abundance: NA
CDR3nt: TGTGCCAGCTCACCCCAGGACACTGGCACAGATACGCAGTATTTT
CDR3aa: CASSPQDTGTDTQYF

v_gene: TRBV7-2
d_gene: NA
j_gene: TRBJ1-2
abundance: few
CDR3nt: TGTGCCAGCAGCTTATCGCTCGGGGGCGATGGCTACACCTTC
CDR3aa: CASSLSLGGDGYTF

v_gene: TRBV7-9
d_gene: NA
j_gene: TRBJ1-2
abundance: NA
CDR3nt: TGTGCCAGCAGCCCTCGGGGGCGAGATGGCTACACCTTC
CDR3aa: CASSPRGRDGYTF

v_gene: TRBV7-2
d_gene: NA
j_gene: TRBJ2-7
abundance: few
CDR3nt: TGTGCCAGCAGCCTAGAGGCCCGGGTGTACGAGCAGTACTTC
CDR3aa: CASSLEARVYEQYF

v_gene: TRBV20-1
d_gene: NA
j_gene: TRBJ2-7
abundance: NA
CDR3nt: TGCAGTGGGGGGCGATGGGACGAGCAGTACTTC
CDR3aa: CSGGRWDEQYF

v_gene: TRBV18
d_gene: TRBD2
j_gene: TRBJ2-3
abundance: NA
CDR3nt: TGTGCCAGCTCACCACCTCTAGCGGGGCAACTTAGCACAGATACGCAGTATTTT
CDR3aa: CASSPPLAGQLSTDTQYF

v_gene: TRBV7-2
d_gene: NA
j_gene: TRBJ2-3
abundance: NA
CDR3nt: TGTGCCAGCAGCCAAACCCTAGGACGAGATACGCAGTATTTT
CDR3aa: CASSQTLGRDTQYF

v_gene: TRBV7-8
d_gene: NA
j_gene: TRBJ2-4
abundance: NA
CDR3nt: TGTGCCAGCAGCTCTGAACACATTCAGTACTTC
CDR3aa: CASSSEHIQYF

v_gene: TRBV6-6
d_gene: NA
j_gene: TRBJ1-1
abundance: NA
CDR3nt: TGTGCCACTCGAGGATTAATGAACACTGAAGCTTTCTTT
CDR3aa: CATRGLMNTEAFF

v_gene: TRBV6-6
d_gene: NA
j_gene: TRBJ1-2
abundance: few
CDR3nt: TGTGCCAGCAGTTCAGTAAGAGACAACTATGGCTACACCTTC
CDR3aa: CASSSVRDNYGYTF

v_gene: TRBV6-5
d_gene: TRBD1
j_gene: TRBJ1-2
abundance: few
CDR3nt: TGTGCCACCCTGACAGGGAACTATGGCTACACCTTC
CDR3aa: CATLTGNYGYTF

v_gene: TRBV7-2
d_gene: TRBD1
j_gene: TRBJ1-4
abundance: few
CDR3nt: TGTGCCAGCACCCCGGGACAGGGGACTAATGAAAAACTGTTTTTT
CDR3aa: CASTPGQGTNEKLFF

v_gene: TRBV28
d_gene: NA
j_gene: TRBJ2-4
abundance: NA
CDR3nt: TGTGCCAGCAGTTCCCCGCATGCCGGGGACATTCAGTACTTC
CDR3aa: CASSSPHAGDIQYF

v_gene: TRBV5-1
d_gene: NA
j_gene: TRBJ1-4
abundance: NA
CDR3nt: TGCGCCAGCAGCTTGGCCCCGCCAGGGAGGAATGAAAAACTGTTTTTT
CDR3aa: CASSLAPPGRNEKLFF

v_gene: TRBV7-9
d_gene: NA
j_gene: TRBJ1-1
abundance: NA
CDR3nt: TGTGCCAGCAGCACCCGAGACCCCGATCTCCAAGAAGCTTTCTTT
CDR3aa: CASSTRDPDLQEAFF

v_gene: TRBV14
d_gene: NA
j_gene: TRBJ1-4
abundance: few
CDR3nt: TGTGCCAGCAGTCGAGATGCAACTAATGAAAAACTGTTTTTT
CDR3aa: CASSRDATNEKLFF

v_gene: TRBV20-1
d_gene: NA
j_gene: TRBJ1-1
abundance: few
CDR3nt: TGCAGTGCTAGAGAGTATGAAGCTTTCTTT
CDR3aa: CSAREYEAFF

v_gene: TRBV6-6
d_gene: NA
j_gene: TRBJ2-1
abundance: few
CDR3nt: TGTGCCAGCAGTTACTCCTCGGTACGATATAAGTTCTTC
CDR3aa: CASSYSSVRYKFF

v_gene: TRBV30
d_gene: NA
j_gene: TRBJ1-5
abundance: few
CDR3nt: TGTGCCTGGAGTAACCAGGACAATCAGCCCCAGCATTTT
CDR3aa: CAWSNQDNQPQHF

v_gene: TRBV21-1
d_gene: NA
j_gene: TRBJ2-7
abundance: NA
CDR3nt: TGTGCCAGCAGTCGAACCCCAGGAATGGGGCGGAGGGGGGAGCAGTACTTC
CDR3aa: CASSRTPGMGRRGEQYF

v_gene: TRBV7-9
d_gene: NA
j_gene: TRBJ1-3
abundance: few
CDR3nt: TGTGCCAGCAGACCAAGACAGGCGCCTGCCTCTGGAAACACCATATATTTT
CDR3aa: CASRPRQAPASGNTIYF

v_gene: TRBV7-8
d_gene: NA
j_gene: TRBJ2-2
abundance: many
CDR3nt: TGTGCCAGCAGCTTAGCGGGGGCCTCCTCGGGGGAGCTGTTTTTT
CDR3aa: CASSLAGASSGELFF

v_gene: TRBV6-5
d_gene: TRBD1
j_gene: TRBJ1-4
abundance: NA
CDR3nt: TGTGCCAGCAGTTCCGGGACAGTCGTACTTGGTGAAAAACTGTTTTTT
CDR3aa: CASSSGTVVLGEKLFF

v_gene: TRBV25-1
d_gene: TRBD2
j_gene: TRBJ2-1
abundance: few
CDR3nt: TGTGCCAGCAGTGAAGTTGGACTAGCCTACAATGAGCAGTTCTTC
CDR3aa: CASSEVGLAYNEQFF

v_gene: TRBV18
d_gene: NA
j_gene: TRBJ2-7
abundance: NA
CDR3nt: TGTGCCAGCTCACCAGGGACTGGTTACGAGCAGTACTTC
CDR3aa: CASSPGTGYEQYF

v_gene: TRBV6-6
d_gene: NA
j_gene: TRBJ2-3
abundance: NA
CDR3nt: TGTGCCAGCAGACAGGGTGTCCCAGATACGCAGTATTTT
CDR3aa: CASRQGVPDTQYF

v_gene: TRBV28
d_gene: NA
j_gene: TRBJ1-1
abundance: NA
CDR3nt: TGTGCCAGCAGTCTTCTATACACTGAAGCTTTCTTT
CDR3aa: CASSLLYTEAFF

v_gene: TRBV7-9
d_gene: NA
j_gene: TRBJ2-1
abundance: few
CDR3nt: TGTGCCAGCAGCTTGCCCGGGACTTGGGATGAGCAGTTCTTC
CDR3aa: CASSLPGTWDEQFF

v_gene: TRBV10-3
d_gene: NA
j_gene: TRBJ2-5
abundance: NA
CDR3nt: TGTGCCAGCAGTTACCAGGGGGGGCCTGAGACCCAGTACTTC
CDR3aa: CASSYQGGPETQYF

v_gene: TRBV5-1
d_gene: NA
j_gene: TRBJ1-1
abundance: NA
CDR3nt: TGCGCCAGCAGCTCCGAACCGACGATGAACACTGAAGCTTTCTTT
CDR3aa: CASSSEPTMNTEAFF

v_gene: TRBV9
d_gene: NA
j_gene: TRBJ2-4
abundance: few
CDR3nt: TGTGCCAGCAGCGGCCTAGGTTCCAAAAACATTCAGTACTTC
CDR3aa: CASSGLGSKNIQYF

v_gene: TRBV10-1
d_gene: TRBD1
j_gene: TRBJ1-1
abundance: few
CDR3nt: TGCGCCAGCAGCCACGGACAGGGGAACACTGAAGCTTTCTTT
CDR3aa: CASSHGQGNTEAFF

v_gene: TRBV2
d_gene: TRBD1
j_gene: TRBJ2-2
abundance: few
CDR3nt: TGTGCCAGCAGGGGACAGGAGAACACCGGGGAGCTGTTTTTT
CDR3aa: CASRGQENTGELFF

v_gene: TRBV5-1
d_gene: NA
j_gene: TRBJ2-6
abundance: many
CDR3nt: TGCGCCAGCAGCTGGGAAGGACTCATCGCCGGGGCCAACGTCCTGACTTTC
CDR3aa: CASSWEGLIAGANVLTF

v_gene: TRBV9
d_gene: NA
j_gene: TRBJ2-2
abundance: NA
CDR3nt: TGTGCCAGCAGCGCTTATGCAGGTCCCCGGAGCGGGGAGCTGTTTTTT
CDR3aa: CASSAYAGPRSGELFF

v_gene: TRBV28
d_gene: NA
j_gene: TRBJ1-2
abundance: NA
CDR3nt: TGTGCCAGCAGTTTGAGGGGTAACTATGGCTACACCTTC
CDR3aa: CASSLRGNYGYTF

v_gene: TRBV5-5
d_gene: TRBD2
j_gene: TRBJ2-3
abundance: NA
CDR3nt: TGTGCCAGCAGCCCCCAGCCGGTAGCGGGGGAGAGCACAGATACGCAGTATTTT
CDR3aa: CASSPQPVAGESTDTQYF

v_gene: TRBV7-2
d_gene: NA
j_gene: TRBJ2-3
abundance: NA
CDR3nt: TGTGCCAGCAGCTCGGGCGGGTGGGATACGCAGTATTTT
CDR3aa: CASSSGGWDTQYF

v_gene: TRBV27
d_gene: NA
j_gene: TRBJ2-1
abundance: NA
CDR3nt: TGTGCCAGCAGCCTTAGGGGCAGTCCAACGTATAACTACAATGAGCAGTTCTTC
CDR3aa: CASSLRGSPTYNYNEQFF

v_gene: TRBV2
d_gene: NA
j_gene: TRBJ1-1
abundance: few
CDR3nt: TGTGCCAGCAGGCCTGTACTGAACACTGAAGCTTTCTTT
CDR3aa: CASRPVLNTEAFF